These T cell receptor beta chains were read from a single sample in a study of cytomegalovirus exposure and HLA in healthy donors. Only in-frame clones appear in the TCRdb table, and some are missing; sequencing was by immunoSEQ multiplex PCR. The data contain 120,000 to 150,000 clones, 60% to 85% of them singletons. Sample: PBMCs. The source is a man aged 40-50 years in good health and CMV-seropositive. CDR3s include the opening cysteine and the closing phenylalanine or tryptophan. The D gene is left open where the match is weak. The listing skips clone size in some rows; elsewhere it reads once, few, many or a size class.

d_gene: .
v_gene: TRBV7-6
abundance: .
j_gene: TRBJ2-1
CDR3nt: TGTGCCAGCAGCTTAGGCCTATTACGCCGCAATGAGCAGTTCTTC
CDR3aa: CASSLGLLRRNEQFF

d_gene: TRBD1
v_gene: TRBV5-8
abundance: .
j_gene: TRBJ1-1
CDR3nt: TGTGCCAGCAGTTTCGACAGGGGTAGAACTGAAGCTTTCTTT
CDR3aa: CASSFDRGRTEAFF

d_gene: .
v_gene: TRBV6-4
abundance: .
j_gene: TRBJ1-5
CDR3nt: TGTGCCAGCACCCAAAGTTGGGGAGAGCGGCAGCCCCAGCATTTT
CDR3aa: CASTQSWGERQPQHF

d_gene: .
v_gene: TRBV6-1
abundance: .
j_gene: TRBJ2-7
CDR3nt: TGTGCCAGCAGCCAATACCAGACAATCACCTACGAGCAGTACTTC
CDR3aa: CASSQYQTITYEQYF

d_gene: .
v_gene: TRBV9
abundance: .
j_gene: TRBJ2-1
CDR3nt: TGTGCCAGCAGCGTAGGAGGTAGCAGCCATGAGCAGTTCTTC
CDR3aa: CASSVGGSSHEQFF

d_gene: TRBD1
v_gene: TRBV7-8
abundance: .
j_gene: TRBJ2-7
CDR3nt: TGTGCCAGCAGCTTAAGAGGGACAGAGTTAGACGAGCAGTACTTC
CDR3aa: CASSLRGTELDEQYF

d_gene: TRBD1
v_gene: TRBV9
abundance: once
j_gene: TRBJ2-2
CDR3nt: TGTGCCAGCAGCGTCGGGACAGGGGGCACCGGGGAGCTGTTTTTT
CDR3aa: CASSVGTGGTGELFF

d_gene: TRBD1
v_gene: TRBV28
abundance: .
j_gene: TRBJ2-1
CDR3nt: TGTGCCAGCAGGGGACAGGGGGACCATGAGCAGTTCTTC
CDR3aa: CASRGQGDHEQFF

d_gene: TRBD2
v_gene: TRBV19
abundance: once
j_gene: TRBJ2-7
CDR3nt: TGTGCCAGTAGTACGACCGGGACTAGTTATCACGAGCAGTACTTC
CDR3aa: CASSTTGTSYHEQYF

d_gene: .
v_gene: TRBV19
abundance: .
j_gene: TRBJ1-1
CDR3nt: TGTGCCAGTAGTATGGACACCAACACTGAAGCTTTCTTT
CDR3aa: CASSMDTNTEAFF

d_gene: TRBD2
v_gene: TRBV5-6
abundance: .
j_gene: TRBJ2-7
CDR3nt: TGTGCCAGCAGCTTGCTAGCGGACTCCTACGAGCAGTACTTC
CDR3aa: CASSLLADSYEQYF

d_gene: TRBD2
v_gene: TRBV6-6
abundance: .
j_gene: TRBJ2-7
CDR3nt: TGTGCCAGCAGTATTACGAGGCGGGGGGGCCCCTACGAGCAGTACTTC
CDR3aa: CASSITRRGGPYEQYF

d_gene: .
v_gene: TRBV10-3
abundance: .
j_gene: TRBJ1-1
CDR3nt: TGTGCCACAAAGGGGTCGGGGGTGATCACTGAAGCTTTCTTT
CDR3aa: CATKGSGVITEAFF

d_gene: TRBD2
v_gene: TRBV29-1
abundance: few
j_gene: TRBJ2-5
CDR3nt: TGCAGCGTTGAAAGAAGCGGGACCTGGGGAGAGACCCAGTACTTC
CDR3aa: CSVERSGTWGETQYF

d_gene: .
v_gene: TRBV7-2
abundance: .
j_gene: TRBJ2-1
CDR3nt: TGTGCCAGCAGCTTAGTGCTAGCCAATGAGCAGTTCTTC
CDR3aa: CASSLVLANEQFF

d_gene: .
v_gene: TRBV13
abundance: .
j_gene: TRBJ2-5
CDR3nt: TGTGCCAGCAGCCCGACACCGGGGGAGACCCAGTACTTC
CDR3aa: CASSPTPGETQYF

d_gene: .
v_gene: TRBV5-5
abundance: .
j_gene: TRBJ2-3
CDR3nt: TGTGCCAGCAGCTTGCAGGCAAGCACAGATACGCAGTATTTT
CDR3aa: CASSLQASTDTQYF

d_gene: .
v_gene: TRBV7-6
abundance: .
j_gene: TRBJ1-3
CDR3nt: TGTGCCAGCAGCTTAACGAGCTCTGGAAACACCATATATTTT
CDR3aa: CASSLTSSGNTIYF